This is a list of T cell receptor beta chains from one sample in a study of lymphopenia after photon versus proton radiotherapy. The assay was immunoSEQ multiplex PCR, and TCRdb's table has in-frame clones only and misses some. This sample has 60,000 or so clones; around 86% occur once, and the top ten carry 2% to 3%. This specimen consisted of peripheral blood, obtained from a patient treated with photon-based radiotherapy. These TCRs come from a man in his forties with gastric cancer. CDR3s include the opening cysteine and the closing phenylalanine or tryptophan. The D gene is left open where the match is weak. Size is omitted from some rows. Given values are once, few, many or a class for expanded clones.

J gene,D gene,V gene,clone size,CDR3 length,CDR3 protein,CDR3 DNA
TRBJ2-3,.,TRBV21-1,.,13,CASIGNHTDTQYF,TGTGCCAGCATCGGAAACCACACAGATACGCAGTATTTT
TRBJ2-7,TRBD1,TRBV6-5,few,15,CASSYATGGGYEQYF,TGTGCCAGCAGTTACGCGACAGGGGGCGGCTACGAGCAGTACTTC
TRBJ1-2,.,TRBV29-1,.,16,CSAAEVGPESFYGYTF,TGCAGCGCCGCCGAGGTGGGTCCGGAGTCTTTCTATGGCTACACCTTC
TRBJ2-3,.,TRBV7-7,.,13,CASSETVTDTQYF,TGTGCTAGCAGCGAAACCGTCACAGATACGCAGTATTTT
TRBJ1-1,TRBD1,TRBV4-3,.,13,CASSQGDSAEAFF,TGCGCCAGCAGCCAAGGGGACAGCGCTGAAGCTTTCTTT
TRBJ2-5,TRBD2,TRBV5-4,.,14,CASSSLAGGETQYF,TGTGCCAGCAGCTCACTAGCGGGGGGAGAGACCCAGTACTTC
TRBJ2-3,TRBD1,TRBV7-8,once,12,CASSRAGGTQYF,TGTGCCAGCAGCCGTGCAGGGGGCACGCAGTATTTT
TRBJ2-1,.,TRBV5-4,once,13,CASSSSGEDEQFF,TGTGCCAGCAGCTCCTCAGGGGAGGATGAGCAGTTCTTC
TRBJ2-3,TRBD1,TRBV4-3,few,17,CASSQETDRGQRDTQYF,TGCGCCAGCAGCCAAGAAACCGACAGGGGGCAGAGAGATACGCAGTATTTT
TRBJ2-7,.,TRBV7-2,.,12,CASSLPGGEQYF,TGTGCCAGCAGCTTACCTGGGGGCGAGCAGTACTTC
TRBJ1-1,.,TRBV5-5,.,15,CASSQKQGLDTEAFF,TGTGCCAGCAGCCAAAAACAGGGTCTAGACACTGAAGCTTTCTTT
TRBJ1-2,TRBD1,TRBV6-6,few,14,CASSYQGQPYGYTF,TGTGCCAGCAGTTACCAGGGACAGCCCTATGGCTACACCTTC
TRBJ2-7,TRBD1,TRBV7-2,.,15,CASSLGDRETYEQYF,TGTGCCAGCAGCTTGGGGGACAGGGAGACCTACGAGCAGTACTTC
TRBJ2-5,TRBD1,TRBV29-1,.,13,CSVEGQGKETQYF,TGCAGCGTTGAGGGACAGGGAAAGGAGACCCAGTACTTC
TRBJ1-2,.,TRBV15,.,14,CATESPGAPYGYTF,TGTGCCACCGAATCTCCGGGGGCGCCCTATGGCTACACCTTC
TRBJ2-3,TRBD2,TRBV27,.,14,CASSLAGGIDTQYF,TGTGCCAGCAGTTTAGCGGGGGGGATAGATACGCAGTATTTT
TRBJ1-2,TRBD1,TRBV7-2,.,15,CASSLKTGGYYGYTF,TGTGCCAGCAGCTTAAAGACAGGGGGCTACTATGGCTACACCTTC
TRBJ2-1,TRBD2,TRBV9,.,15,CASSATSGGADEQFF,TGTGCCAGCAGCGCGACTAGCGGGGGGGCCGATGAGCAGTTCTTC
TRBJ1-4,.,TRBV4-3,once,16,CASSPRVTATNEKLFF,TGCGCCAGCAGCCCAAGGGTAACAGCAACTAATGAAAAACTGTTTTTT
TRBJ2-3,TRBD2,TRBV29-1,.,15,CSVQTLSGGTDTQYF,TGCAGCGTTCAAACCCTTAGCGGGGGCACAGATACGCAGTATTTT
TRBJ1-2,.,TRBV6-1,.,10,CASSEAGYTF,TGTGCCAGCAGTGAAGCTGGCTACACCTTC
TRBJ2-3,.,TRBV5-1,once,15,CASSLDLTATDTQYF,TGCGCCAGCAGCTTGGATTTGACAGCAACAGATACGCAGTATTTT
TRBJ1-1,.,TRBV7-9,.,16,CASSLTDSIWDTEAFF,TGTGCCAGCAGCCTTACCGACAGCATTTGGGACACTGAAGCTTTCTTT
TRBJ1-2,.,TRBV11-2,.,12,CASAQSAYGYTF,TGTGCCAGCGCCCAGTCGGCCTATGGCTACACCTTC
TRBJ2-1,.,TRBV30,medium-sized,13,CAWSWGVGNEQFF,TGTGCCTGGAGCTGGGGAGTAGGGAATGAGCAGTTCTTC
TRBJ2-2,.,TRBV5-1,.,15,CASSLRTDAAGELFF,TGCGCCAGCAGCCTCCGGACAGATGCAGCCGGGGAGCTGTTTTTT
TRBJ1-4,.,TRBV9,.,15,CASSVGGAAGEKLFF,TGTGCCAGCAGCGTAGGCGGCGCGGCGGGTGAAAAACTGTTTTTT
TRBJ2-6,.,TRBV7-2,.,18,CASSLNGLTLRGANVLTF,TGTGCCAGCAGCTTGAATGGACTAACTCTGAGGGGGGCCAACGTCCTGACTTTC
TRBJ2-1,TRBD2,TRBV27,.,15,CASSRGTSGSNEQFF,TGTGCCAGCAGTCGGGGGACTAGCGGCTCCAATGAGCAGTTCTTC
TRBJ2-7,.,TRBV10-3,.,17,CAISESRPAQGRYEQYF,TGTGCCATCAGTGAGTCCAGGCCAGCACAGGGAAGGTACGAGCAGTACTTC
TRBJ1-1,.,TRBV6-5,.,14,CASSPVRSNTEAFF,TGTGCCAGCAGCCCTGTCAGGTCCAACACTGAAGCTTTCTTT
TRBJ2-6,TRBD1,TRBV4-2,.,21,CASSQEWGQSSPISGANVLTF,TGTGCCAGCAGCCAAGAGTGGGGACAGTCCAGCCCCATCTCTGGGGCCAACGTCCTGACTTTC
TRBJ1-1,.,TRBV5-6,.,16,CASSSSRGKPNTEAFF,TGTGCCAGCAGCTCCTCCCGCGGGAAGCCGAACACTGAAGCTTTCTTT
TRBJ2-4,TRBD1,TRBV7-2,once,15,CASSRQGASKNIQYF,TGTGCCAGCAGCAGACAGGGGGCGTCCAAAAACATTCAGTACTTC
TRBJ2-3,.,TRBV30,.,16,CAWSSRVSSLTDTQYF,TGTGCCTGGAGTTCGAGAGTAAGCTCGCTCACAGATACGCAGTATTTT
TRBJ2-1,TRBD1,TRBV27,.,15,CASSLTGGSANEQFF,TGTGCCAGCAGTTTAACAGGGGGCAGCGCCAATGAGCAGTTCTTC
TRBJ1-5,TRBD1,TRBV7-2,.,15,CASSATGQLNQPQHF,TGTGCCAGCAGCGCTACGGGACAGCTCAATCAGCCCCAGCATTTT
TRBJ2-7,.,TRBV19,.,14,CASSLGRGRYEQYF,TGTGCCAGTAGTTTGGGACGGGGACGCTACGAGCAGTACTTC
TRBJ2-7,.,TRBV6-1,.,16,CASSGTRDWVSYEQYF,TGTGCCAGCAGTGGGACCCGGGACTGGGTCTCCTACGAGCAGTACTTC
TRBJ1-2,.,TRBV7-8,.,13,CASSPQSNYGYTF,TGTGCCAGCAGCCCTCAGTCTAACTATGGCTACACCTTC
TRBJ1-2,.,TRBV2,.,16,CASRIPGSGINYGYTF,TGTGCCAGCAGGATCCCCGGGTCAGGGATTAACTATGGCTACACCTTC
TRBJ1-6,.,TRBV5-6,.,15,CASSPWTVRNSPLHF,TGTGCCAGCAGCCCATGGACAGTGAGAAATTCACCCCTCCACTTT
TRBJ2-7,.,TRBV11-3,.,13,CASSPGQAYEQYF,TGTGCCAGCAGCCCGGGACAAGCTTACGAGCAGTACTTC
TRBJ2-1,TRBD2,TRBV5-1,.,17,CASSLGTSGGAYNEQFF,TGCGCCAGCAGCTTAGGGACTAGCGGGGGGGCCTACAATGAGCAGTTCTTC
TRBJ2-7,.,TRBV28,.,14,CASRSYGGNYEQYF,TGTGCCAGCAGGTCTTATGGGGGAAACTACGAGCAGTACTTC